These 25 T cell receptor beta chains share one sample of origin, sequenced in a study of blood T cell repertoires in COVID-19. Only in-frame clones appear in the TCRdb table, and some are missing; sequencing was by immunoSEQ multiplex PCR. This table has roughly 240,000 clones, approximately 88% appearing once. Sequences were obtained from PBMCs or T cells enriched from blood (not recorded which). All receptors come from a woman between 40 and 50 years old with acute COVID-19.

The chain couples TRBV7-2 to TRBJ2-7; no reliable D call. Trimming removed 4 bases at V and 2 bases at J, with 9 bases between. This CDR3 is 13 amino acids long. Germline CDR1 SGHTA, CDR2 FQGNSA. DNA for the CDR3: TGTGCCAGCAGCTGGCCCACCACCTACGAGCAGTACTTC. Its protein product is CASSWPTTYEQYF.

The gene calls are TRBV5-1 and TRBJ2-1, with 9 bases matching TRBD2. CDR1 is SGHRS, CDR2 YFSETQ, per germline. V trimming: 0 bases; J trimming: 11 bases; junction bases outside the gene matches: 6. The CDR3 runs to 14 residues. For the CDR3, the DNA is TGCGCCAGCAGCTTGGCCCGGACTAGCGATCAGCAGTTCTTC. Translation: CASSLARTSDQQFF. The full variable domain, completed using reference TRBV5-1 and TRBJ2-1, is KAGVTQTPRYLIKTRGQQVTLSCSPISGHRSVSWYQQTPGQGLQFLFEYFSETQRNKGNFPGRFSGRQFSNSRSEMNVSTLELGDSALYLCASSLARTSDQQFFGPGTRLTVL.

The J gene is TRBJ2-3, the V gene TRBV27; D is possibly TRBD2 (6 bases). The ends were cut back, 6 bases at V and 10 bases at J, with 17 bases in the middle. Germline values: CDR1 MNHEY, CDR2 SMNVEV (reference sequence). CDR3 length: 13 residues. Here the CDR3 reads CASSPIRWGAQYF. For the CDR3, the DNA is TGTGCCAGCAGCCCTATCCGATGGGGGGCGCAGTATTTT.

The CDR3 is CASAAPGKNTEAFF. As DNA, the CDR3 is TGTGCCAGCGCCGCCCCAGGGAAGAACACTGAAGCTTTCTTT. The rearrangement links TRBV2 to TRBJ1-1, with D perhaps matching TRBD1 (5 bases). Trimming removed 8 bases at V and 1 base at J, with 14 bases between. The CDR3 extends over 14 amino acids. CDR1 is SNHLY and CDR2 is FYNNEI in the germline V gene.

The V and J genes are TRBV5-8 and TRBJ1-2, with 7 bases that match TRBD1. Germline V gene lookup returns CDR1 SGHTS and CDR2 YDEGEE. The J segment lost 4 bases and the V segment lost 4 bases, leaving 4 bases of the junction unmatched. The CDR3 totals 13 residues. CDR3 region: CASSHRDSYGYTF. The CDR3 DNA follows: TGTGCCAGCAGCCACCGGGACAGCTATGGCTACACCTTC.

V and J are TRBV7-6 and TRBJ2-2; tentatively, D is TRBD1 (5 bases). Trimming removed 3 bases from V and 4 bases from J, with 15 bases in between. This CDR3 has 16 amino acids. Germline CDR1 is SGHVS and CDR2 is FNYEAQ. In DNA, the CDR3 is TGTGCCAGCAGCTTGCTGAGCAGGGTGGGCACCGGGGAGCTGTTTTTT. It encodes CASSLLSRVGTGELFF.

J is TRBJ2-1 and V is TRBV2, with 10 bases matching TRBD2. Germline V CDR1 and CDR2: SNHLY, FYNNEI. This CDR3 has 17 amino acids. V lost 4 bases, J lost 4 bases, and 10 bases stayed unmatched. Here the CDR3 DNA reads TGTGCCAGCAGTGCGTCTCCTAGCGGGGGCTTTTACAATGAGCAGTTCTTC. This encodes CASSASPSGGFYNEQFF.

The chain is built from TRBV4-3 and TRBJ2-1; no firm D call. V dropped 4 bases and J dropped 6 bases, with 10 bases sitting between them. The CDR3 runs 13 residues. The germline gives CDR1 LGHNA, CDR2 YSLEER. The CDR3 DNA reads TGCGCCAGCAGCCCGGAGATTCGCAATGAGCAGTTCTTC. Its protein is CASSPEIRNEQFF.

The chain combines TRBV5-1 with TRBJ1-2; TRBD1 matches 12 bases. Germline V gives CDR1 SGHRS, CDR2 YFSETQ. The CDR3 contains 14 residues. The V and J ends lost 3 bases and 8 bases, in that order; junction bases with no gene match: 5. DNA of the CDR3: TGCGCCAGCAGCTCCCGGGACAGGGGGCGAGGCTACACCTTC. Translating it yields CASSSRDRGRGYTF.

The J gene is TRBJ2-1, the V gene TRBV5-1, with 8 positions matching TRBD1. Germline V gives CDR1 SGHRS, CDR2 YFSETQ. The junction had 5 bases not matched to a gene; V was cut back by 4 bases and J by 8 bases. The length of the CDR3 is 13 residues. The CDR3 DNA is TGCGCCAGCAGCCTTGACAGGGGACATGAGCAGTTCTTC. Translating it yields CASSLDRGHEQFF.

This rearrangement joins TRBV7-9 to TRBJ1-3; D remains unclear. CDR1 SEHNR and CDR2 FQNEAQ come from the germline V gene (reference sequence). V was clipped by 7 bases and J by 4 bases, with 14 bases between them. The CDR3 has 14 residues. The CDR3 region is CASTEWREGNTIYF. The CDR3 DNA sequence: TGTGCCAGCACCGAATGGAGGGAGGGAAACACCATATATTTT.

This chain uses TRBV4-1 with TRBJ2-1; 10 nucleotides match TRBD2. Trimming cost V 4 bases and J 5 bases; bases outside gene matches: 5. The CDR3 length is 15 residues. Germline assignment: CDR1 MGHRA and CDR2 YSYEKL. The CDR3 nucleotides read TGCGCCAGCAGCCGAGCGGGAGGGGGCCACAATGAGCAGTTCTTC. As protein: CASSRAGGGHNEQFF.

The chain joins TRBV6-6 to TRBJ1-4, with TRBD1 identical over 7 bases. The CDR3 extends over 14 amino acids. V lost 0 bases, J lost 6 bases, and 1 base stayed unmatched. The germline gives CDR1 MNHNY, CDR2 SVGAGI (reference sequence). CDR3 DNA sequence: TGTGCCAGCAGTTACTCAGACAGGGATGAAAAACTGTTTTTT. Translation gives CASSYSDRDEKLFF.

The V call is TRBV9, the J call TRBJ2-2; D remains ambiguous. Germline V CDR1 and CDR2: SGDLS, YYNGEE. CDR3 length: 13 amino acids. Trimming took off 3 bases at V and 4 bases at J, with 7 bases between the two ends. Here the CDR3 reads CASSGHFTGELFF. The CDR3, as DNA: TGTGCCAGCAGCGGACACTTCACCGGGGAGCTGTTTTTT.

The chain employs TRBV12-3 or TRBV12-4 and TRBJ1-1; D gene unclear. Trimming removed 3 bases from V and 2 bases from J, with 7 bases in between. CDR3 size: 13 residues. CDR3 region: CASSFTANTEAFF. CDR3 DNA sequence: TGTGCCAGCAGTTTCACTGCAAACACTGAAGCTTTCTTT.

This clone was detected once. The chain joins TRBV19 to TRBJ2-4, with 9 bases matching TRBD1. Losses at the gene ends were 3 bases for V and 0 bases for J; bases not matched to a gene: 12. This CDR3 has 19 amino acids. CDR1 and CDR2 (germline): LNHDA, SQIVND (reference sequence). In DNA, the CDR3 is TGTGCCAGTAGTATTCTACCCACAGGGGGCAACCCAGCCAAAAACATTCAGTACTTC. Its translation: CASSILPTGGNPAKNIQYF.

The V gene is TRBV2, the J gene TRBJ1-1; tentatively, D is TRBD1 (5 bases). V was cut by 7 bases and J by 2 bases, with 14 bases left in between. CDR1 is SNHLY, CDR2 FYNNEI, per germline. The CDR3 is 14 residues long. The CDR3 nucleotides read TGTGCCAGCACCGGGGGGGGTGATAACACTGAAGCTTTCTTT. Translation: CASTGGGDNTEAFF.

In nucleotides, the CDR3 is TGTGCCAGCAGCCCCGGGAGGGGCCCCGTCCAAGAGACCCAGTACTTC. It encodes CASSPGRGPVQETQYF. This chain uses TRBV5-6 with TRBJ2-5; 8 nucleotides agree with TRBD2. Per the germline V gene, CDR1 is SGHDT and CDR2 is YYEEEE. The ends lost 4 bases at V and 1 base at J; junction bases unmatched: 9. This CDR3 has 16 amino acids. Looking up the rest from reference TRBV5-6 and TRBJ2-5 gives the full variable domain: DAGVTQSPTHLIKTRGQQVTLRCSPKSGHDTVSWYQQALGQGPQFIFQYYEEEERQRGNFPDRFSGHQFPNYSSELNVNALLLGDSALYLCASSPGRGPVQETQYFGPGTRLLVL.

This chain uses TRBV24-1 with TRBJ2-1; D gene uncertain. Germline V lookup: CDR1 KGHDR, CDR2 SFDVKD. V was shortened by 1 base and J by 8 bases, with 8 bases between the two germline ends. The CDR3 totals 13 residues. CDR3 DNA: TGTGCCACCAGTGATTTAGAGAACGATGAGCAGTTCTTC. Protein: CATSDLENDEQFF.

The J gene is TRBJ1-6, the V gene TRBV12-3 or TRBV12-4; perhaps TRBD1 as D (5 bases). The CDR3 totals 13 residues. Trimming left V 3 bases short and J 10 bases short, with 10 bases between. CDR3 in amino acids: CASSFGGDSPLHF. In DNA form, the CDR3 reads TGTGCCAGCAGTTTCGGGGGGGACTCACCCCTCCACTTT.

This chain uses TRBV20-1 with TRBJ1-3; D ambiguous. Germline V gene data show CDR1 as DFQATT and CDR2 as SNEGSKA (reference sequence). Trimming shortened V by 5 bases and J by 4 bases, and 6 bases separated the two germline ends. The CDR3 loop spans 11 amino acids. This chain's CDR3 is CSAPEGNTIYF. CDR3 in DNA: TGCAGTGCTCCTGAGGGAAACACCATATATTTT.

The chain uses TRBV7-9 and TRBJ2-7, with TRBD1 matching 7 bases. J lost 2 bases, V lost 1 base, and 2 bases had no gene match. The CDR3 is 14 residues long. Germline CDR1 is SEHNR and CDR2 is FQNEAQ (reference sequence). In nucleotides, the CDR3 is TGTGCCAGCAGCTTAGGGACAGGAGCCTACGAGCAGTACGTC. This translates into CASSLGTGAYEQYV.

This CDR3 is CASSLDLGTGGTDTQYF. CDR3 in DNA: TGCGCCAGCAGCTTGGATCTCGGGACAGGGGGCACAGATACGCAGTATTTT. This rearrangement joins TRBV5-1 to TRBJ2-3; the match to TRBD1 covers 10 bases. This CDR3 is built from 17 residues. Germline trimming cut 0 bases from V and 1 base from J; bases unmatched to any gene: 5. The germline gives CDR1 SGHRS, CDR2 YFSETQ.

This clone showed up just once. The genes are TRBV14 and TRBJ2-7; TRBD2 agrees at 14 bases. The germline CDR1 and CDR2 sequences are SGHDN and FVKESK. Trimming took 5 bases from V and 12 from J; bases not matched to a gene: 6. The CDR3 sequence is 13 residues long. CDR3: CASSSGLAGGLYF. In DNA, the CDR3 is TGTGCCAGCAGCTCCGGACTAGCGGGGGGCCTGTACTTC.

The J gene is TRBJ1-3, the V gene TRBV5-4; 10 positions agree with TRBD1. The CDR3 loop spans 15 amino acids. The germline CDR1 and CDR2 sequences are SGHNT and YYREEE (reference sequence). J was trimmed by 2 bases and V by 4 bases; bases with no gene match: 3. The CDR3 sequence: CASSPGTGAGNTIYF. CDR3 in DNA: TGTGCCAGCAGCCCCGGGACAGGGGCTGGAAACACCATATATTTT.